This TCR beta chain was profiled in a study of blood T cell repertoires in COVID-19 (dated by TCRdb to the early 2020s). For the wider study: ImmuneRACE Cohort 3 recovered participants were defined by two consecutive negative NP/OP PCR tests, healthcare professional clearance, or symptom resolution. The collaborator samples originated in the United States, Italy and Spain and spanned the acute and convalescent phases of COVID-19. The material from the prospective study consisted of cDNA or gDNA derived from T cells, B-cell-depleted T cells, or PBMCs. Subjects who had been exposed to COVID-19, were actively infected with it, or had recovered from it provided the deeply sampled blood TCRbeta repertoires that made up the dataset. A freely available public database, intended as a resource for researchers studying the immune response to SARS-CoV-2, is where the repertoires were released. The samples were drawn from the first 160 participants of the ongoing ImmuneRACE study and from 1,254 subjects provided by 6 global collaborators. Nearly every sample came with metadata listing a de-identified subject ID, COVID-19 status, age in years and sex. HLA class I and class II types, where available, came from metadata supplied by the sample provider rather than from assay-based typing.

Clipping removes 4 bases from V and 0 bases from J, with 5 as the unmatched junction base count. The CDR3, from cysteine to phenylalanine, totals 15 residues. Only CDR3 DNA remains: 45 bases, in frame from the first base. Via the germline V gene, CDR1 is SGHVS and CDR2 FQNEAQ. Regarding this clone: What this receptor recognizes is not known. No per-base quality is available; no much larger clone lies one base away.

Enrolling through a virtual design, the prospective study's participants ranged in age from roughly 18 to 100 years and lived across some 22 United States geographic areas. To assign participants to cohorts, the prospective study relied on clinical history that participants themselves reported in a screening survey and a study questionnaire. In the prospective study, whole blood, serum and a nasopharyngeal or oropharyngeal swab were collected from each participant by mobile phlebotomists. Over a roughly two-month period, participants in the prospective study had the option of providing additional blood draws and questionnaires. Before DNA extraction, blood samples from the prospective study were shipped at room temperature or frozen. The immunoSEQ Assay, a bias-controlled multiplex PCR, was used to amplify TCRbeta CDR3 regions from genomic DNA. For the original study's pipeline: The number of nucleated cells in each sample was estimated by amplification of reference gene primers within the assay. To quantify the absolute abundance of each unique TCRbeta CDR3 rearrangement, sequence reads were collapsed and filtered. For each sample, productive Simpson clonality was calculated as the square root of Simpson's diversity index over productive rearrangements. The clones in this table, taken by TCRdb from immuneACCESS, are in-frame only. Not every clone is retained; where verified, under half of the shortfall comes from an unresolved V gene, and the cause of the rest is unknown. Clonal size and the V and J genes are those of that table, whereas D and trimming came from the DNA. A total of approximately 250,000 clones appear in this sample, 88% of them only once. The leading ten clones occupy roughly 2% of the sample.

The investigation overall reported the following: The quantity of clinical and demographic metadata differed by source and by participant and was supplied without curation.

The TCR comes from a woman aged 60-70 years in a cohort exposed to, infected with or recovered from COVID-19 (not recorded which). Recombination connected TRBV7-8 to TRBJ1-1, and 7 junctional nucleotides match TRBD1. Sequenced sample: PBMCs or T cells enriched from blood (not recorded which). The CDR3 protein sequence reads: CASSWSGQLNTEAFF. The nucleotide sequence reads TGTGCCAGCAGCTGGTCGGGACAGCTGAACACTGAAGCTTTCTTT. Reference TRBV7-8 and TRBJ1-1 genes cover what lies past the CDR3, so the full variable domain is GAGVSQSPRYKVAKRGQDVALRCDPISGHVSLFWYQQALGQGPEFLTYFQNEAQLDKSGLPSDRFFAERPEGSVSTLKIQRTQQEDSAVYLCASSWSGQLNTEAFFGQGTRLTVV.